This T cell receptor (beta chain) was recovered during a study of cytomegalovirus exposure and HLA in healthy donors. Study-level background: Findings of an earlier analysis included more than 90 million unique TCR beta sequences from roughly 190 million T cells. Drawn from HLA-typed donors, about 85 million unique TCRs were held in an early data release. Overall study findings and caveats: Apparent HLA restriction characterized most CMV-associated TCR beta chains in a later analysis.

Per the germline V gene, CDR1 is SGHRS and CDR2 is YFSETQ. The CDR3 totals 16 residues. PCR employed 60 Vbeta and 13 Jbeta primers. The repertoire was sequenced with immunoSEQ multiplex PCR; TCRdb's copy has only in-frame clones and lacks some. The repertoire has approximately 140,000 clones, roughly three quarters of them found once; the top ten carry 5.1%. With respect to this clone: Antigen unknown.

The receptor's source is a male donor in good health and CMV-seronegative. Sequencing was carried out using PBMCs. The chain recombines TRBV5-1 with TRBJ1-6, with 8 bases lining up with TRBD1. As DNA, the CDR3 is TGCGAAAAACGGGACAGGTTAACCTCCTATAATTCACCCCTCCACTTT. This gives the protein CEKRDRLTSYNSPLHF.